This TCR beta chain was observed in a study of blood T cell repertoires in COVID-19. In the original analysis: Counts of nucleated cells, estimated from reference gene primer amplification, were obtained. Repertoires were generated with immunoSEQ multiplex PCR, while TCRdb's copy carries only in-frame clones and drops some. V and J calls and clone size come straight from that table; D and trimming were deduced from the DNA. The repertoire holds 180,000 or so clones, with almost 85% as singletons. The germline CDR1 and CDR2 sequences are SSHAT and FNYEAQ (reference sequence). This CDR3 contains 15 residues. The V gene end was trimmed by 4 bases and the J gene end by 2 bases; junction bases not matched to a gene: 3.

This clonotype originated in a man in his fifties or sixties who had recovered from COVID-19. Sequencing was done on a sample of PBMCs or T cells enriched from blood (not recorded which). This sequence joins TRBV7-7 and TRBJ2-1, with 9 nucleotides matching TRBD1. The CDR3 DNA reads TGTGCCAGCAGCTCCGGGACAGGGACCTACAATGAGCAGTTCTTC. Protein sequence: CASSSGTGTYNEQFF. The full variable domain, in which reference TRBV7-7 and TRBJ2-1 provide the parts outside the CDR3, is GAGVSQSPRYKVTKRGQDVTLRCDPISSHATLYWYQQALGQGPEFLTYFNYEAQPDKSGLPSDRFSAERPEGSISTLTIQRTEQRDSAMYRCASSSGTGTYNEQFFGPGTRLTVL.